The TCR beta chain under discussion was sequenced for a study of T cell repertoires in cytomegalovirus infection. Study-wide background: In public TCR beta signatures, there were indications of both CMV infection and matching HLA type. The study, taken as a whole, reports: Dominating the ex vivo response were HLA-C-restricted CMV-specific TCR beta clonotypes. Cumulative public TCR beta family frequency identified carriers of CMV plus the relevant HLA.

V dropped 5 bases and J dropped 7 bases, with 9 bases sitting between them. CDR3 size: 12 residues. CDR1 is SGHVS and CDR2 is FQNEAQ in the germline V gene. This clonotype turned up a few times. Its target is not known. TCRdb fed the reads into MiXCR, producing one record per CDR3 protein. Of 57,000 or so distinct CDR3 sequences in the sample, around 30% were seen once. The origin of this receptor is a human donor in good health (CMV status not recorded). Some clones in this sample may be carry-over from other donors' samples. Source material: PBMCs, sequenced either directly or after in vitro stimulation (not recorded which). V usage is TRBV7-8 and J usage is TRBJ1-5; D not certain. The CDR3, as DNA: TGTGCCAGCAGCCCAGTGGGGCAGCCCCAGCATTTT. This translates into CASSPVGQPQHF.